Listed below are T cell receptor beta chains from one sample, sequenced in a study of CD8+CD57+ T cells in acquired aplastic anemia. MiXCR, applied by TCRdb to the reads, yields one record per CDR3 protein. The sample records about 81,000 distinct CDR3 sequences, 40% to 55% being singletons. What was sequenced was sorted CD4+, CD8+, or CD8+CD57+ T cells (not recorded which) from PBMCs. The source is a human donor in good health, serving as a control. Each CDR3 is given with its conserved first and last residue. Each record gives: J gene, V gene, clone size, CDR3 length, D gene, CDR3 protein, CDR3 DNA. A D gene is named only where the DNA matches it firmly. Expanded clones are given a class, and other clones once, few, many or no size at all.

TRBJ2-2 | TRBV20-1 | many | 13 | . | CSAVPTNTGELFF | TGCAGTGCTGTACCGACCAACACCGGGGAGCTGTTTTTT
TRBJ2-5 | TRBV27 | once | 15 | TRBD1 | CASSPGTGPRETQYF | TGTGCCAGCAGTCCCGGGACAGGGCCTCGGGAGACCCAGTACTTC
TRBJ1-2 | TRBV6-1 | . | 16 | . | CASSQDSDGENYGYTF | TGTGCCAGCAGTCAGGACAGTGATGGCGAAAACTATGGCTACACCTTC
TRBJ2-1 | TRBV20-1 | . | 14 | TRBD2 | CSAPGLAGPREQFF | TGCAGTGCCCCTGGACTAGCGGGTCCTCGTGAGCAGTTCTTC
TRBJ1-4 | TRBV12-3/TRBV12-4 | few | 18 | TRBD1 | CASSLALGRGGTNEKLFF | TGTGCCAGCAGTTTAGCTCTCGGCAGGGGGGGCACTAATGAAAAACTGTTTTTT
TRBJ1-3 | TRBV10-3 | many | 11 | . | CAISVGNTIYF | TGTGCCATCAGTGTAGGTAACACCATATATTTT
TRBJ1-1 | TRBV19 | many | 15 | . | CASSTIPDMNTEAFF | TGTGCCAGTAGTACCATCCCAGATATGAACACTGAAGCTTTCTTT
TRBJ1-4 | TRBV2 | many | 16 | . | CASSEATTETNEKLFF | TGTGCCAGCAGTGAAGCGACGACAGAGACTAATGAAAAACTGTTTTTT
TRBJ1-2 | TRBV19 | . | 13 | . | CASSMGENYGYTF | TGTGCCAGTAGTATGGGAGAGAACTATGGCTACACCTTC
TRBJ2-2 | TRBV2 | . | 15 | TRBD2 | CASKPGLALTGELFF | TGTGCCAGCAAACCGGGACTAGCGTTAACCGGGGAGCTGTTTTTT
TRBJ2-1 | TRBV7-8 | . | 13 | TRBD1 | CASSEGQPNEQFF | TGTGCCAGCAGTGAGGGACAGCCCAATGAGCAGTTCTTC
TRBJ1-1 | TRBV7-6 | many | 14 | . | CASSLGLGNTEAFF | TGTGCCAGCAGCTTAGGACTGGGGAACACTGAAGCTTTCTTT
TRBJ2-3 | TRBV7-2 | few | 11 | . | CASSLADTQYF | TGTGCCAGCAGCTTAGCCGATACGCAGTATTTT
TRBJ1-2 | TRBV27 | few | 14 | TRBD1 | CASRPGQGFGGYTF | TGTGCCAGCAGACCGGGACAGGGGTTTGGTGGCTACACCTTC
TRBJ2-7 | TRBV24-1 | few | 13 | . | CATSDYWHNEQYF | TGTGCCACCAGTGATTACTGGCACAACGAGCAGTACTTC
TRBJ2-2 | TRBV11-2 | few | 16 | TRBD1 | CASSLPGGVDTGELFF | TGTGCCAGCAGCCTTCCAGGGGGAGTGGATACCGGGGAGCTGTTTTTT
TRBJ1-6 | TRBV20-1 | once | 13 | . | CSARTSYNSPLHF | TGCAGTGCCCGGACATCCTATAATTCACCCCTCCACTTT
TRBJ2-3 | TRBV15 | many | 15 | TRBD2 | CATSRSGGDTDTQYF | TGTGCCACCAGCAGATCCGGGGGGGACACAGATACGCAGTATTTT
TRBJ2-6 | TRBV20-1 | . | 20 | . | CSAPTWGGATFGTGANVLTF | TGCAGTGCCCCAACCTGGGGGGGGGCAACCTTCGGTACCGGGGCCAACGTCCTGACTTTC
TRBJ1-1 | TRBV11-3 | . | 14 | TRBD1 | CASSPGQGITEAFF | TGTGCCAGCAGCCCGGGACAGGGGATCACTGAAGCTTTCTTT
TRBJ2-1 | TRBV20-1 | once | 16 | . | CSARIPNGTLSNEQFF | TGCAGTGCTCGGATACCAAACGGGACCCTAAGCAATGAGCAGTTCTTC
TRBJ1-2 | TRBV29-1 | . | 11 | . | CSVVGGSGYTF | TGCAGCGTTGTAGGGGGGAGTGGCTACACCTTC
TRBJ2-7 | TRBV7-2 | many | 15 | TRBD2 | CASSFTSGRAHEQYF | TGTGCCAGCAGCTTTACTAGCGGACGTGCTCACGAGCAGTACTTC
TRBJ2-7 | TRBV7-2 | . | 11 | . | CASSLWNEQYF | TGTGCCAGCAGCCTGTGGAATGAGCAGTACTTC
TRBJ1-5 | TRBV2 | . | 13 | . | CASSVGTRETQHF | TGTGCCAGCAGTGTAGGGACCAGGGAGACCCAGCATTTT
TRBJ1-1 | TRBV20-1 | few | 13 | TRBD1 | CSAGQGMNTEAFF | TGCAGTGCTGGACAGGGGATGAACACTGAAGCTTTCTTT
TRBJ2-7 | TRBV7-6 | few | 13 | . | CASSSLTEHEQYF | TGTGCCAGCAGCTCCCTGACAGAACACGAGCAGTACTTC
TRBJ2-3 | TRBV29-1 | few | 11 | . | CSAGGTDTQYF | TGCAGCGCTGGGGGCACAGATACGCAGTATTTT
TRBJ2-3 | TRBV12-3/TRBV12-4 | many | 14 | . | CASCFGKDTDTQYF | TGTGCCAGCTGCTTTGGCAAAGACACAGATACGCAGTATTTT
TRBJ2-7 | TRBV7-2 | . | 14 | TRBD2 | CASSFSSGSYEQYF | TGTGCCAGCAGCTTTTCTAGCGGGAGCTACGAGCAGTACTTC
TRBJ1-1 | TRBV12-3/TRBV12-4 | many | 12 | . | CASTYGGGGAFF | TGTGCCAGCACTTACGGGGGGGGAGGAGCTTTCTTT
TRBJ2-1 | TRBV6-1 | few | 17 | TRBD2 | CASSAGLADLSYNEQFF | TGTGCCAGCAGTGCCGGACTAGCGGACCTGTCCTACAATGAGCAGTTCTTC
TRBJ2-3 | TRBV10-2 | . | 15 | TRBD1 | CASWPGQHRTDTQYF | TGCGCCAGCTGGCCGGGACAGCACCGCACAGATACGCAGTATTTT
TRBJ2-5 | TRBV15 | once | 15 | TRBD2 | CATRRGGISQETQYF | TGTGCCACCCGGCGGGGGGGAATAAGCCAAGAGACCCAGTACTTC
TRBJ2-5 | TRBV10-3 | once | 13 | . | CAISDPESGTQYF | TGTGCCATCAGTGACCCGGAGTCAGGGACCCAGTACTTC
TRBJ2-7 | TRBV19 | . | 15 | TRBD1 | CASSAPGQGADEQYF | TGTGCCAGTAGTGCGCCGGGACAGGGGGCAGACGAGCAGTACTTC
TRBJ1-2 | TRBV20-1 | once | 12 | . | CSARQGLYGYTF | TGCAGTGCTAGACAAGGGCTCTATGGCTACACCTTC
TRBJ1-2 | TRBV24-1 | many | 12 | . | CATSSGGYGYTF | TGTGCCACCAGCTCGGGGGGATATGGCTACACCTTC
TRBJ2-5 | TRBV5-1 | few | 16 | TRBD2 | CASSPLRAGYQETQYF | TGCGCCAGCAGCCCACTCCGAGCGGGGTACCAAGAGACCCAGTACTTC
TRBJ1-2 | TRBV29-1 | many | 12 | . | CSVGEELYGYTF | TGCAGCGTTGGGGAGGAACTCTATGGCTACACCTTC
TRBJ2-5 | TRBV24-1 | many | 12 | . | CATRSQLETQYF | TGTGCCACCAGAAGTCAACTAGAGACCCAGTACTTC
TRBJ2-7 | TRBV29-1 | many | 12 | TRBD2 | CSAGGLAHEQYF | TGCAGCGCTGGGGGACTAGCCCACGAGCAGTACTTC
TRBJ2-7 | TRBV10-1 | once | 13 | . | CASSESITYEQYF | TGCGCCAGCAGTGAGTCTATAACCTACGAGCAGTACTTC
TRBJ1-2 | TRBV9 | . | 14 | TRBD1 | CASSLGTVNYGYTF | TGTGCCAGCAGCTTAGGGACAGTTAACTATGGCTACACCTTC
TRBJ1-5 | TRBV29-1 | . | 13 | TRBD1 | CSVGGTGLQPQHF | TGCAGCGTTGGGGGGACAGGGTTACAGCCCCAGCATTTT
TRBJ2-7 | TRBV11-2 | . | 15 | TRBD1 | CASSLDGTGLFEQYF | TGTGCCAGCAGCTTAGACGGGACAGGGCTGTTCGAGCAGTACTTC
TRBJ2-1 | TRBV25-1 | many | 17 | TRBD2 | CASSETGGNLRYNEQFF | TGTGCCAGCAGTGAAACGGGGGGGAACCTCCGCTACAATGAGCAGTTCTTC
TRBJ1-6 | TRBV6-1 | many | 13 | . | CASSENSNSPLHF | TGTGCCAGCAGTGAAAACAGCAATTCACCCCTCCACTTT
TRBJ2-1 | TRBV13 | . | 16 | TRBD2 | CASSSRLAGGVHEQFF | TGTGCCAGCAGCTCGCGACTAGCGGGGGGAGTCCATGAGCAGTTCTTC
TRBJ2-7 | TRBV27 | once | 14 | TRBD1 | CASSFRTGPYEQYF | TGTGCCAGCAGTTTCAGGACAGGTCCCTACGAGCAGTACTTC
TRBJ2-1 | TRBV20-1 | . | 14 | TRBD2 | CSASSGGAYNEQFF | TGCAGTGCTAGCAGCGGGGGGGCCTACAATGAGCAGTTCTTC
TRBJ2-7 | TRBV20-1 | . | 14 | . | CSASGGQPPGEQYF | TGCAGTGCCAGCGGGGGACAGCCTCCTGGGGAGCAGTACTTC
TRBJ2-7 | TRBV5-5 | few | 14 | . | CASSLVGRSYEQYF | TGTGCCAGCAGCTTGGTCGGCAGGAGTTACGAGCAGTACTTC
TRBJ1-2 | TRBV7-2 | . | 12 | . | CASSGLSYGYTF | TGTGCCAGCAGCGGATTGAGCTATGGCTACACCTTC
TRBJ2-6 | TRBV20-1 | . | 14 | TRBD1 | CSAPTGAGANVLTF | TGCAGTGCTCCAACAGGGGCTGGGGCCAACGTCCTGACTTTC
TRBJ1-1 | TRBV27 | few | 13 | . | CASGNRVNTEAFF | TGTGCCAGCGGAAACAGGGTGAACACTGAAGCTTTCTTT
TRBJ1-2 | TRBV30 | many | 10 | . | CASVDYGYTF | TGTGCCTCAGTGGACTATGGCTACACCTTC
TRBJ2-7 | TRBV6-1 | . | 13 | . | CASMVGGSYEQYF | TGTGCCAGCATGGTCGGTGGGAGTTACGAGCAGTACTTC